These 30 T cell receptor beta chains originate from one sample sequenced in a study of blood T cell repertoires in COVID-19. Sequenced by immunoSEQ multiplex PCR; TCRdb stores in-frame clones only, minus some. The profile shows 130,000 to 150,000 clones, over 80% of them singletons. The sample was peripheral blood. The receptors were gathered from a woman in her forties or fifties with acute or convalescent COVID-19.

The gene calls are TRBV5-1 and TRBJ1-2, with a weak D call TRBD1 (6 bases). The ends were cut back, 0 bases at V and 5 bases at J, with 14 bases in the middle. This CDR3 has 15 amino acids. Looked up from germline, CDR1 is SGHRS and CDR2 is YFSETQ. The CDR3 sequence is CASSLVTAGEYGYTF. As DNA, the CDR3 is TGCGCCAGCAGCTTGGTTACTGCAGGGGAGTATGGCTACACCTTC.

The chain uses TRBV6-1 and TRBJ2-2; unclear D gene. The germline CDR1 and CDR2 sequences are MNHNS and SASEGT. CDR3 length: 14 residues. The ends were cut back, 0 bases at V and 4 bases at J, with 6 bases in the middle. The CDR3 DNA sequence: TGTGCCAGCAGTGAAGCAGAGTTCACCGGGGAGCTGTTTTTT. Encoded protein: CASSEAEFTGELFF.

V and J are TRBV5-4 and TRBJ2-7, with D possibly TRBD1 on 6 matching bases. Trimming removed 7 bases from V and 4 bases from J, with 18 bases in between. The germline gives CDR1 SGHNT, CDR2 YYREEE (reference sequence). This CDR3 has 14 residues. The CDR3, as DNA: TGTGCCAGCGGCCCCCGGGACACCTTATACGAGCAGTACTTC. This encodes CASGPRDTLYEQYF.

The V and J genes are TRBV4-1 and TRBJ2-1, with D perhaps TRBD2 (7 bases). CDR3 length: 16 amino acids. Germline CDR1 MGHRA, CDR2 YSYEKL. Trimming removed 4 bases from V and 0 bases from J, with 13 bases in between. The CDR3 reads CASSPTRGPSYNEQFF. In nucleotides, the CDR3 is TGCGCCAGCAGCCCCACGCGGGGGCCCTCCTACAATGAGCAGTTCTTC.

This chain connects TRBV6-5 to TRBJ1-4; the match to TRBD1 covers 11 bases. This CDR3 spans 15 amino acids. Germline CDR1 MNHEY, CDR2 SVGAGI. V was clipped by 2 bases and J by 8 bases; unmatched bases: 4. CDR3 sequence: CASSYRGQGGEKLFF. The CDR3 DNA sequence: TGTGCCAGCAGTTACAGGGGACAGGGGGGCGAAAAACTGTTTTTT.

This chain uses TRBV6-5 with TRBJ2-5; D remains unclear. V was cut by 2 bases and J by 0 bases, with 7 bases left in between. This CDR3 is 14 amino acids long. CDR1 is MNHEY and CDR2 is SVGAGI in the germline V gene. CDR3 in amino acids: CASSYGQYQETQYF. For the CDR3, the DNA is TGTGCCAGCAGTTACGGCCAGTACCAAGAGACCCAGTACTTC.

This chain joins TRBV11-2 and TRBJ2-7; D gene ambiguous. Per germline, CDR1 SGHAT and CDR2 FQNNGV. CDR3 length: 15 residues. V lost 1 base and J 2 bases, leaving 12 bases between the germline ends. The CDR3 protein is CASSLGATPTYEQYF. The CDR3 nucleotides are TGTGCCAGCAGCTTAGGTGCAACACCCACCTACGAGCAGTACTTC.

As DNA, the CDR3 is TGTGCCAGCAGGGGGACAGGGAGTGGAGGTGGTCAGCCCCAGCATTTT. Translated: CASRGTGSGGGQPQHF. V usage is TRBV28 and J usage is TRBJ1-5; 9 bases agree with TRBD1. V trimming: 6 bases; J trimming: 6 bases; junction bases outside the gene matches: 12. The CDR3 runs to 16 residues. From germline, CDR1 is MDHEN and CDR2 SYDVKM.

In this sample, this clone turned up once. This CDR3 is CASSVGRVHTEAFF. Written as DNA, the CDR3 is TGTGCCAGTAGTGTAGGACGGGTTCACACTGAAGCTTTCTTT. This rearrangement joins TRBV19 to TRBJ1-1, with D unresolved. Trimming took off 5 bases at V and 3 bases at J, with 13 bases between the two ends. The CDR3 extends over 14 amino acids. Germline assignment: CDR1 LNHDA and CDR2 SQIVND (reference sequence).

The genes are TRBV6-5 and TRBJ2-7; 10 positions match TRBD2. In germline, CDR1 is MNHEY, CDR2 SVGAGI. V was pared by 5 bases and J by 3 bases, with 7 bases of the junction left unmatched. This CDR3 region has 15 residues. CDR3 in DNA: TGTGCCAGCAGTCCAGCTAGCGGGAGTATCTACGAGCAGTACTTC. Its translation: CASSPASGSIYEQYF.

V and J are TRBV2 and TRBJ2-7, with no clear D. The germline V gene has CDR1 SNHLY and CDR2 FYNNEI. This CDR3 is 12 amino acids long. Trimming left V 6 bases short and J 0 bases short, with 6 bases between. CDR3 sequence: CASRAFSYEQYF. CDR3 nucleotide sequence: TGTGCCAGCAGGGCATTCTCCTACGAGCAGTACTTC.

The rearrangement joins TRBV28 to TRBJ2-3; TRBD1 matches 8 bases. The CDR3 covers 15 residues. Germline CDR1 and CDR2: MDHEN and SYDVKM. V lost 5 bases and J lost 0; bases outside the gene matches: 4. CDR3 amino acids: CASSPGQGSTDTQYF. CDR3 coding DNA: TGTGCCAGCAGTCCCGGACAGGGAAGCACAGATACGCAGTATTTT.

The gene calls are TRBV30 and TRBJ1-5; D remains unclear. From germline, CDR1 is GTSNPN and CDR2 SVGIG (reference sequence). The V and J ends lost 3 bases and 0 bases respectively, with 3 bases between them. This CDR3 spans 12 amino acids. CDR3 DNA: TGTGCCTGGAGCCATAGCAATCAGCCCCAGCATTTT. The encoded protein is CAWSHSNQPQHF. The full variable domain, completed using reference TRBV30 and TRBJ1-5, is SQTIHQWPATLVQPVGSPLSLECTVEGTSNPNLYWYRQAAGRGLQLLFYSVGIGQISSEVPQNLSASRPQDRQFILSSKKLLLSDSGFYLCAWSHSNQPQHFGDGTRLSIL.

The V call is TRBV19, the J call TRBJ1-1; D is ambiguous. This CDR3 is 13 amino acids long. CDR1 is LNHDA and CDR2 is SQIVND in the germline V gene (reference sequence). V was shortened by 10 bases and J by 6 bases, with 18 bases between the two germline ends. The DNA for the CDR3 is TGTGCCACCTCCCCTTGGCCTGCTCCTGAAGCTTTCTTT. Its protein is CATSPWPAPEAFF.

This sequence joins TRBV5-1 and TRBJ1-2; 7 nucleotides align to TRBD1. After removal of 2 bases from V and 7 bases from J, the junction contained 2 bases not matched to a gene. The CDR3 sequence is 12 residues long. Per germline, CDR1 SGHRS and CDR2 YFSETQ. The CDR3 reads CASSLRGRGYTF. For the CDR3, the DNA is TGCGCCAGCAGCTTAAGGGGGCGTGGCTACACCTTC.

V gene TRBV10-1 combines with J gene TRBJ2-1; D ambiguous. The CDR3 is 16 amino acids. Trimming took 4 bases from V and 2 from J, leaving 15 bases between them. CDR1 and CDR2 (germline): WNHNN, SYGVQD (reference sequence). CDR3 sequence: CASSGPREAPYNEQFF. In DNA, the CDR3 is TGCGCCAGCAGTGGGCCGCGCGAGGCCCCCTACAATGAGCAGTTCTTC.

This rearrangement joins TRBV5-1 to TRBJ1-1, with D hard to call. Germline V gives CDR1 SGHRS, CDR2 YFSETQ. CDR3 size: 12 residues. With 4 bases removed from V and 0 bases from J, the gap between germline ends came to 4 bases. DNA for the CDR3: TGCGCCAGCAGCCTAATGAACACTGAAGCTTTCTTT. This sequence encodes CASSLMNTEAFF. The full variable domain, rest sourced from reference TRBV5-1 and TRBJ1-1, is KAGVTQTPRYLIKTRGQQVTLSCSPISGHRSVSWYQQTPGQGLQFLFEYFSETQRNKGNFPGRFSGRQFSNSRSEMNVSTLELGDSALYLCASSLMNTEAFFGQGTRLTVV.

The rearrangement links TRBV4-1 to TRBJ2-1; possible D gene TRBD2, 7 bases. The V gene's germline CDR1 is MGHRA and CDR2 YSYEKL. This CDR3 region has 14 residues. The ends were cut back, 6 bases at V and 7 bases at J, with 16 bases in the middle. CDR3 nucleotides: TGCGCCAGCAGTCATCAAGGGGGGGCGAATGAGCAGTTCTTC. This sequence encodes CASSHQGGANEQFF.

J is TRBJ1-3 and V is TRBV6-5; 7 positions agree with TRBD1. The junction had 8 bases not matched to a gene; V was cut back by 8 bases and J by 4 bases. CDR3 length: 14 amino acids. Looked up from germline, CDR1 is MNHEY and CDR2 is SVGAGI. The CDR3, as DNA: TGTGCCAGCTCCCCGACAGGGCCCGGAAACACCATATATTTT. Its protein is CASSPTGPGNTIYF.

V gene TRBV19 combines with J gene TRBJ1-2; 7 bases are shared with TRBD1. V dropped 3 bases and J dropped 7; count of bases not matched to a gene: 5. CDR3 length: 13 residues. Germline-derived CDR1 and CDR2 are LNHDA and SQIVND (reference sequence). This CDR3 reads CASSILTGAGYTF. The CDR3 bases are TGTGCCAGTAGTATTCTCACAGGGGCTGGCTACACCTTC.

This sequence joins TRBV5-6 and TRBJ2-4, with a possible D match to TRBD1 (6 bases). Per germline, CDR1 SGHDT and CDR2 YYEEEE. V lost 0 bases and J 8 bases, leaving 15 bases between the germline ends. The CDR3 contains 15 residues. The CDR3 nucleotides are TGTGCCAGCAGCTTGGAGGCAGGGGCGAGGGACATTCAGTACTTC. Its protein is CASSLEAGARDIQYF. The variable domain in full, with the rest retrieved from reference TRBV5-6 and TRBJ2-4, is DAGVTQSPTHLIKTRGQQVTLRCSPKSGHDTVSWYQQALGQGPQFIFQYYEEEERQRGNFPDRFSGHQFPNYSSELNVNALLLGDSALYLCASSLEAGARDIQYFGAGTRLSVL.

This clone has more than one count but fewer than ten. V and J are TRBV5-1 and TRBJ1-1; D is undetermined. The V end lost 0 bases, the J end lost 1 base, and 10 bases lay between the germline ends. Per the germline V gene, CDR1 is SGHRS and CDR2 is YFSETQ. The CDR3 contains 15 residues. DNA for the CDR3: TGCGCCAGCAGCTTGGCCGCGGCCGCGAACACTGAAGCTTTCTTT. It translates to CASSLAAAANTEAFF.

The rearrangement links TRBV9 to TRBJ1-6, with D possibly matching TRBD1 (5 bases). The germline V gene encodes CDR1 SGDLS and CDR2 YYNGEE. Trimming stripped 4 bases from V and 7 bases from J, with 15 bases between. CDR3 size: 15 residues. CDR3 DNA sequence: TGTGCCAGCAGCCCCTGGGGGGGGAGCAATTCACCCCTCCACTTT. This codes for CASSPWGGSNSPLHF.

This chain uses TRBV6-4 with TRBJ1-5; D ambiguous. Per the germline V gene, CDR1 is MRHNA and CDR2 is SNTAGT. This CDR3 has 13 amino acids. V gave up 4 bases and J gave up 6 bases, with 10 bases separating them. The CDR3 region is CASSVEEGQPQHF. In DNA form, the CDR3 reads TGTGCCAGCAGTGTAGAGGAGGGTCAGCCCCAGCATTTT.

Here the CDR3 DNA reads TGTGCCAGCAGCGCCGGGACTAGCGTCAACGAGCAGTACTTC. Encoded protein: CASSAGTSVNEQYF. The gene calls are TRBV9 and TRBJ2-7, with TRBD2 identical over 10 bases. Germline CDR1 and CDR2: SGDLS and YYNGEE. The CDR3 totals 14 residues. After removal of 3 bases from V and 5 bases from J, the junction contained 5 bases not matched to a gene.

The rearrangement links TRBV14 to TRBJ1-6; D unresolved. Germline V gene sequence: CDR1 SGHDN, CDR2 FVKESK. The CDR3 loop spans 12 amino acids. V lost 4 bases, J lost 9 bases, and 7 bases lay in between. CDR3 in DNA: TGTGCCAGCAGCCCGCCTAGTTCACCCCTCCACTTT. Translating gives CASSPPSSPLHF.

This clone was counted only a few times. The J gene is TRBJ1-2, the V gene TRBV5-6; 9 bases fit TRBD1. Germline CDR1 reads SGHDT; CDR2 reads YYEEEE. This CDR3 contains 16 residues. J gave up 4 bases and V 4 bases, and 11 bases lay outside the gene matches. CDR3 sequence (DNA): TGTGCCAGCAGCCCTAGGGGGGACAGGGCCAGCTATGGCTACACCTTC. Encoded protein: CASSPRGDRASYGYTF.

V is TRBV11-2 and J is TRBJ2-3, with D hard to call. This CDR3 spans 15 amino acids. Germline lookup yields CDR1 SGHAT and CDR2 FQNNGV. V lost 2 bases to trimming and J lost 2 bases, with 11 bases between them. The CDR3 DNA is TGTGCCAGCAGCTTATTAGACTCCTTCACAGATACGCAGTATTTT. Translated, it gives CASSLLDSFTDTQYF.

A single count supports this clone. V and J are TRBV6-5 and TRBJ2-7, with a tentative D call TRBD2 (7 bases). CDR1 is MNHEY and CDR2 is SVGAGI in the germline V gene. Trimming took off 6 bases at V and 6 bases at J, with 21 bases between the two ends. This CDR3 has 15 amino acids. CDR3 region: CASRLFGGRPLEQYF. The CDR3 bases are TGTGCCAGCAGGCTATTCGGGGGGCGCCCGCTCGAGCAGTACTTC.

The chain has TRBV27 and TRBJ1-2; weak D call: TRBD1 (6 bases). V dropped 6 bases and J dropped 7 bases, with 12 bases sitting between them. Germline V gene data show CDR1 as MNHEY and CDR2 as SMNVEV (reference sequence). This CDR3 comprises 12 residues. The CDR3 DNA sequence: TGTGCCAGCAGATCAGGGGAGGGTGGCTACACCTTC. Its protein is CASRSGEGGYTF.